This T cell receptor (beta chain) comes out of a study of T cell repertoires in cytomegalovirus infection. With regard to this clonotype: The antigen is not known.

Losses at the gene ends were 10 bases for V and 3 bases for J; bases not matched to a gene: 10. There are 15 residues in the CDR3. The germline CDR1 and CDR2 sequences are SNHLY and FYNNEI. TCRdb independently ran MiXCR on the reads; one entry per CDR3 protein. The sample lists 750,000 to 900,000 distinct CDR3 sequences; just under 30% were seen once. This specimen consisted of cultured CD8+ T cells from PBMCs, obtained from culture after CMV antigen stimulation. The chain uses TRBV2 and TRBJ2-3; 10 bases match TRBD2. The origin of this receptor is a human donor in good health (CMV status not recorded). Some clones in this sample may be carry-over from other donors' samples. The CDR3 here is CAISGTSEITDTQYF. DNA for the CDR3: TGTGCCATCTCCGGGACTAGCGAGATAACAGATACGCAGTATTTT.